This is a list of T cell receptor beta chains from one sample in a study of T cells after yellow fever vaccination. TCRdb processed the 5' RACE reads anew with MiXCR; each CDR3 protein has one entry. The repertoire consists of some 600,000 distinct CDR3 sequences, with about 12% occurring once and the leading ten covering under 15%. Here the sequenced sample was PBMCs, taken on the day of the yellow fever booster vaccination. The receptor source for this set is a man aged 30 to 45 who received the YFV17D yellow fever vaccine. CDR3s include the opening cysteine and the closing phenylalanine or tryptophan. D genes are given only for firm matches.

d_call: TRBD1
j_call: TRBJ2-7
v_call: TRBV7-9
cdr3_aa: CASSPDRGGDEQYF

d_call: -
j_call: TRBJ2-5
v_call: TRBV15
cdr3_aa: CATSRDHGDQETQYF

d_call: TRBD2
j_call: TRBJ2-2
v_call: TRBV18
cdr3_aa: CASSPLLAANTGELFF

d_call: -
j_call: TRBJ2-1
v_call: TRBV7-2
cdr3_aa: CASSLVGGPSYNEQFF

d_call: TRBD2
j_call: TRBJ2-3
v_call: TRBV6-1
cdr3_aa: CASRGGTSGWDTQYF

d_call: TRBD1
j_call: TRBJ2-6
v_call: TRBV28
cdr3_aa: CASRAGGTGANVLTF

d_call: TRBD2
j_call: TRBJ2-3
v_call: TRBV6-5
cdr3_aa: CASSYSTLAGVDTQYF

d_call: -
j_call: TRBJ2-5
v_call: TRBV6-5
cdr3_aa: CASSYSTQNYETQYF

d_call: TRBD1
j_call: TRBJ2-7
v_call: TRBV19
cdr3_aa: CASSIPGTGSYEQYF

d_call: -
j_call: TRBJ1-2
v_call: TRBV12-3/TRBV12-4
cdr3_aa: CASSNTLGTPLGYTF

d_call: TRBD1
j_call: TRBJ1-1
v_call: TRBV20-1
cdr3_aa: CSARDRLGVTEAFF

d_call: -
j_call: TRBJ1-1
v_call: TRBV29-1
cdr3_aa: CSVRMAEGTEAFF

d_call: TRBD2
j_call: TRBJ2-1
v_call: TRBV20-1
cdr3_aa: CSARDALGGRDYNEQFF

d_call: -
j_call: TRBJ2-7
v_call: TRBV7-9
cdr3_aa: CASSPSDRFYEQYF

d_call: TRBD2
j_call: TRBJ2-7
v_call: TRBV6-5
cdr3_aa: CASSYATSGSLGLYEQYF

d_call: -
j_call: TRBJ2-1
v_call: TRBV11-2
cdr3_aa: CASSLVGLPNF

d_call: -
j_call: TRBJ2-5
v_call: TRBV28
cdr3_aa: CASRAGMETQYF

d_call: TRBD2
j_call: TRBJ2-2
v_call: TRBV12-5
cdr3_aa: CASGLASGRATGELFF

d_call: TRBD1
j_call: TRBJ1-1
v_call: TRBV7-6
cdr3_aa: CASSLRQGATEAFF

d_call: -
j_call: TRBJ2-5
v_call: TRBV18
cdr3_aa: CASSPSIKETQYF

d_call: TRBD2
j_call: TRBJ2-1
v_call: TRBV6-5
cdr3_aa: CASSYPASGGHNEQFF

d_call: -
j_call: TRBJ1-3
v_call: TRBV7-9
cdr3_aa: CASTEGVVSGNTIYF

d_call: -
j_call: TRBJ2-7
v_call: TRBV20-1
cdr3_aa: CSARDDGGSSYEQYF

d_call: -
j_call: TRBJ1-3
v_call: TRBV5-5
cdr3_aa: CASSLRGPVSGNTIYF

d_call: -
j_call: TRBJ2-7
v_call: TRBV6-2/TRBV6-3
cdr3_aa: CASSYSQDQGKGRYEQYF

d_call: TRBD1
j_call: TRBJ2-7
v_call: TRBV5-1
cdr3_aa: CASRPARTGVSKQYF

d_call: TRBD2
j_call: TRBJ2-7
v_call: TRBV6-2/TRBV6-3
cdr3_aa: CATLGSSGPPSYEQYF

d_call: TRBD1
j_call: TRBJ2-6
v_call: TRBV15
cdr3_aa: CATRTGGAGANVLTF

d_call: -
j_call: TRBJ2-1
v_call: TRBV27
cdr3_aa: CASRQGWGTEQFF

d_call: -
j_call: TRBJ2-1
v_call: TRBV6-5
cdr3_aa: CASSYSRGANNEQFF

d_call: -
j_call: TRBJ2-1
v_call: TRBV6-5
cdr3_aa: CASSLLAAENEQFF

d_call: -
j_call: TRBJ1-2
v_call: TRBV6-1
cdr3_aa: CASSEIAGLRYTF

d_call: TRBD1
j_call: TRBJ1-1
v_call: TRBV5-5
cdr3_aa: CASSSGQGRDTEAFF

d_call: TRBD2
j_call: TRBJ2-5
v_call: TRBV10-3
cdr3_aa: CAISESAGAQETQYF

d_call: -
j_call: TRBJ2-5
v_call: TRBV5-1
cdr3_aa: CASSLELETQYF

d_call: -
j_call: TRBJ2-3
v_call: TRBV6-2/TRBV6-3
cdr3_aa: CASSYRRLGGDTQYF

d_call: TRBD2
j_call: TRBJ2-4
v_call: TRBV11-2
cdr3_aa: CASSLEAGGIQYF

d_call: -
j_call: TRBJ2-7
v_call: TRBV7-2
cdr3_aa: CASSPSRQPNSYEQYF

d_call: TRBD2
j_call: TRBJ2-7
v_call: TRBV24-1
cdr3_aa: CATSDPGGYEQYF

d_call: TRBD1
j_call: TRBJ2-7
v_call: TRBV20-1
cdr3_aa: CSASADRGRREQYF

d_call: -
j_call: TRBJ2-7
v_call: TRBV6-2/TRBV6-3
cdr3_aa: CASSPIKIQGASYEQYF

d_call: -
j_call: TRBJ2-1
v_call: TRBV5-5
cdr3_aa: CASLGGAGYNEQFF

d_call: TRBD2
j_call: TRBJ2-1
v_call: TRBV30
cdr3_aa: CAWSQGLAPYNEQFF

d_call: TRBD2
j_call: TRBJ2-5
v_call: TRBV7-8
cdr3_aa: CASSPPKDLAGRGGQETQYF

d_call: -
j_call: TRBJ1-6
v_call: TRBV28
cdr3_aa: CASSFGSTRAPLHF

d_call: -
j_call: TRBJ2-3
v_call: TRBV11-2
cdr3_aa: CASSSGPSDTQYF

d_call: -
j_call: TRBJ2-5
v_call: TRBV12-3/TRBV12-4
cdr3_aa: CASSSQAVGETQYF

d_call: -
j_call: TRBJ2-7
v_call: TRBV10-3
cdr3_aa: CAISEWTGYEQYF

d_call: -
j_call: TRBJ1-2
v_call: TRBV5-6
cdr3_aa: CASSQGPGSFGYTF

d_call: -
j_call: TRBJ2-7
v_call: TRBV3-1
cdr3_aa: CASSQGDIASVEQYF

d_call: -
j_call: TRBJ2-1
v_call: TRBV7-2
cdr3_aa: CASSSVGYEQFF

d_call: -
j_call: TRBJ2-3
v_call: TRBV7-2
cdr3_aa: CASSHRLDFRTQYF

d_call: TRBD1
j_call: TRBJ2-5
v_call: TRBV20-1
cdr3_aa: CSASSPGQRAGETQYF

d_call: -
j_call: TRBJ2-7
v_call: TRBV20-1
cdr3_aa: CSAPTGPPSEQYF

d_call: TRBD1
j_call: TRBJ1-5
v_call: TRBV29-1
cdr3_aa: CSVALDRDLPQHF

d_call: -
j_call: TRBJ1-4
v_call: TRBV5-6
cdr3_aa: CASSSRIRTELANEKLFF

d_call: -
j_call: TRBJ1-4
v_call: TRBV19
cdr3_aa: CASSTGRLEKLFF

d_call: TRBD2
j_call: TRBJ2-4
v_call: TRBV5-5
cdr3_aa: CASSLGLAGFPKNIQYF